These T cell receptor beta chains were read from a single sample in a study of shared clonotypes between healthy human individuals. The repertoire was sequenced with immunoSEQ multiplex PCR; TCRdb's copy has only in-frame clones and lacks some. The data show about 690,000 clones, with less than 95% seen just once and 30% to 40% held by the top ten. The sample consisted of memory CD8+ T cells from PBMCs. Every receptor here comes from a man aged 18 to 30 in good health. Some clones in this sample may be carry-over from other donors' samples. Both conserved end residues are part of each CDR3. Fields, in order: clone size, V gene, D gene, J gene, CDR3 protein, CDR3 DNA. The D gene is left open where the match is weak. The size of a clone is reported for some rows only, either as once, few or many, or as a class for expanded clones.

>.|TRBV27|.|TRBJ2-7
CATGYLGEQYF
TGTGCCACCGGTTACCTCGGCGAGCAGTACTTC
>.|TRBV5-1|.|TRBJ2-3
CASSLGGDTQYF
TGCGCCAGCAGCTTGGGTGGAGATACGCAGTATTTT
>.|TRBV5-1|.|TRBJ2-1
CASRRTGYNEQFF
TGCGCCAGCCGTCGGACGGGCTACAATGAGCAGTTCTTC
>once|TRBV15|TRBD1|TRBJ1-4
CATSGRQGWSEKLFF
TGTGCCACCAGCGGCAGACAGGGGTGGAGTGAAAAACTGTTTTTT
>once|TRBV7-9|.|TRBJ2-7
CASSFEDYEQYF
TGTGCCAGCAGCTTTGAAGATTACGAGCAGTACTTC
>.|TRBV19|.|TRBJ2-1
CASSITAFGEQFF
TGTGCCAGTAGTATAACAGCGTTCGGTGAGCAGTTCTTC
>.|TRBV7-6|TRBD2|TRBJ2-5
CASSSALRGEETQYF
TGTGCCAGCAGCTCTGCCCTTCGGGGGGAAGAGACCCAGTACTTC
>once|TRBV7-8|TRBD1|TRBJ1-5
CASSLDGQAFQPQHF
TGTGCCAGCAGCTTAGACGGACAGGCTTTCCAGCCCCAGCATTTT
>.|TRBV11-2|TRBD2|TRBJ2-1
CASSPGLAGGQFF
TGTGCCAGCAGCCCGGGACTAGCGGGAGGGCAGTTCTTC
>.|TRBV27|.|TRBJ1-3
CASSLSGANPGNTIYF
TGTGCCAGCAGTTTATCGGGGGCGAACCCTGGAAACACCATATATTTT
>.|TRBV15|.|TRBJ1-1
CATSRKYTEAFF
TGTGCCACCAGCAGGAAGTACACTGAAGCTTTCTTT
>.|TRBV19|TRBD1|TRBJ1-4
CASSTMDRGGEKLFF
TGTGCCAGTAGTACGATGGACAGGGGGGGCGAAAAACTGTTTTTT
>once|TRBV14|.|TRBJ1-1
CASSQAGPLANTEAFF
TGTGCCAGCAGCCAAGCAGGGCCCCTGGCGAACACTGAAGCTTTCTTT
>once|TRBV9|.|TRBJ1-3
CASSASVVVGQDPGNTIYF
TGTGCCAGCAGCGCCTCCGTGGTAGTGGGGCAGGACCCTGGAAACACCATATATTTT
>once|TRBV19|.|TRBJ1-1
CASSIDPGVNTEAFF
TGTGCCAGTAGTATTGACCCAGGGGTGAACACTGAAGCTTTCTTT
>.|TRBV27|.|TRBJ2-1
CASGQLMDEQFF
TGTGCCAGTGGACAGCTCATGGATGAGCAGTTCTTC
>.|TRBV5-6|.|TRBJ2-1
CASSFRYGQGPYNEQFF
TGTGCCAGCAGCTTCAGGTACGGCCAGGGTCCCTACAATGAGCAGTTCTTC
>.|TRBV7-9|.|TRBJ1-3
CASSSTGTSGNTIYF
TGTGCCAGCAGCTCAACAGGGACCTCTGGAAACACCATATATTTT
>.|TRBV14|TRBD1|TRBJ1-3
CASSQVTGPGNTIYF
TGTGCCAGCAGCCAAGTGACAGGGCCCGGAAACACCATATATTTT
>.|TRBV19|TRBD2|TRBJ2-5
CASSRLAGVGETQYF
TGTGCCAGTAGTCGACTAGCGGGAGTGGGGGAGACCCAGTACTTC
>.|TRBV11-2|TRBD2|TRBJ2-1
CASSLAGGVLYNEQFF
TGTGCCAGCAGCTTAGCCGGGGGGGTCCTCTACAATGAGCAGTTCTTC
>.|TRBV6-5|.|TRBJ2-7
CASSPPTPRYEQYF
TGTGCCAGCAGTCCCCCGACACCGCGGTACGAGCAGTACTTC
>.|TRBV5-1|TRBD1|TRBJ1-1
CASSRSQTGSLSMNTEAFF
TGCGCCAGCAGCCGTTCCCAGACAGGGAGCTTATCAATGAACACTGAAGCTTTCTTT
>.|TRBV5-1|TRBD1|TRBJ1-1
CASSSRGWDTEAFF
TGCGCCAGCAGCTCCAGGGGGTGGGACACTGAAGCTTTCTTT
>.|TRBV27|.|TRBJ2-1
CASSFGAWGIYNEQFF
TGTGCCAGCAGTTTCGGGGCTTGGGGGATATACAATGAGCAGTTCTTC
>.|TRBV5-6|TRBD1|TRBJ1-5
CASSLGGGPNQPQHF
TGTGCCAGCAGCTTGGGAGGGGGCCCCAATCAGCCCCAGCATTTT
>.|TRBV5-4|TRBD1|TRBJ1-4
CASSLVGTGRTNEKLFF
TGTGCCAGCAGCTTGGTCGGGACAGGGAGGACTAATGAAAAACTGTTTTTT
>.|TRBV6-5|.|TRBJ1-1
CASSWGSGAPFEAFF
TGTGCCAGCAGTTGGGGATCAGGGGCCCCATTTGAAGCTTTCTTT
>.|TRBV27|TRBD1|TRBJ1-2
CASSTRDREGGYGYTF
TGTGCCAGCAGCACCCGGGACAGGGAAGGGGGCTATGGCTACACCTTC
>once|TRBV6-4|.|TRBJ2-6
CASSDRSGGGNVLTF
TGTGCCAGCAGTGACAGGTCAGGGGGAGGCAACGTCCTGACTTTC
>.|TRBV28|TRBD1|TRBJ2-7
CASSRWDREAEQYF
TGTGCCAGCAGCCGTTGGGACAGGGAAGCCGAGCAGTACTTC
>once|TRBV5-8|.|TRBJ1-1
CASSFRSARGEAFF
TGTGCCAGCAGCTTCAGGTCAGCTCGGGGTGAAGCTTTCTTT
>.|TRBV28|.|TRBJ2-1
CASSRTRESYNEQFF
TGTGCCAGCAGTCGTACGAGGGAATCCTACAATGAGCAGTTCTTC
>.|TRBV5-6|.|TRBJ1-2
CASSLWEGVEGYTF
TGTGCCAGCAGCTTGTGGGAAGGCGTAGAAGGCTACACCTTC
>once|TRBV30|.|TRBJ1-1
CAWTFGPPNTEAFF
TGTGCCTGGACCTTCGGGCCCCCGAACACTGAAGCTTTCTTT
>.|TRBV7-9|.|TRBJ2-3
CASSFSPRTDTQYF
TGTGCCAGCAGCTTCAGTCCGCGCACAGATACGCAGTATTTT
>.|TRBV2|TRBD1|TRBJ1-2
CASRQTGQDYGYTF
TGTGCCAGCCGTCAGACAGGACAGGACTATGGCTACACCTTC
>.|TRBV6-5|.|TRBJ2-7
CASSPYDSSPYEQYF
TGTGCCAGCAGCCCTTATGACAGCTCTCCCTACGAGCAGTACTTC
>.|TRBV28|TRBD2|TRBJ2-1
CASSLTLLADNEQFF
TGTGCCAGCAGTTTGACCTTACTAGCGGACAATGAGCAGTTCTTC
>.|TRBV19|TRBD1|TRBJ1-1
CASSLLIDHNSGTDYPTEAFF
TGTGCCAGTAGTCTACTAATTGATCATAATTCCGGGACAGATTATCCCACTGAAGCTTTCTTT
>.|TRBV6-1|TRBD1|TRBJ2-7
CASSEAVGTGFHEQYF
TGTGCCAGCAGTGAAGCGGTAGGGACAGGGTTCCACGAGCAGTACTTC
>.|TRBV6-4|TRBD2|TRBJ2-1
CASSDSIAGGHNEQFF
TGTGCCAGCAGTGACTCGATTGCGGGAGGTCACAATGAGCAGTTCTTC
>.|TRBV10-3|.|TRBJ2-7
CAISESGTGMGHWYEQYF
TGTGCCATCAGTGAGTCGGGGACCGGGATGGGACATTGGTACGAGCAGTACTTC
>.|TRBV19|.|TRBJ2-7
CASSPRPGYEQYF
TGTGCCAGTAGTCCCCGCCCGGGGTACGAGCAGTACTTC
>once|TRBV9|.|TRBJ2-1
CASSVNIPSANYNEQFF
TGTGCCAGCAGCGTCAACATCCCTAGCGCAAATTACAATGAGCAGTTCTTC
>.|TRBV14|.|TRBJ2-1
CASSQGWSGFPYNEQFF
TGTGCCAGCAGCCAGGGGTGGTCGGGATTCCCCTACAATGAGCAGTTCTTC
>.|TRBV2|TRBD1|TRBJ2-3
CASREDRGRTDTQYF
TGTGCCAGCAGAGAGGACAGGGGCCGGACAGATACGCAGTATTTT
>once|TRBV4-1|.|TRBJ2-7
CASSQALGYEQYF
TGCGCCAGCAGCCAGGCCTTGGGATACGAGCAGTACTTC
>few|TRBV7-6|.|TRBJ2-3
CASSSPPGNTQYF
TGTGCCAGCAGCTCCCCACCGGGGAATACGCAGTATTTT
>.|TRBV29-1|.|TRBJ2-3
CSVEAGLSQDTQYF
TGCAGCGTTGAAGCCGGACTATCCCAAGATACGCAGTATTTT
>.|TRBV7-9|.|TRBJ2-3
CASRWTGDGIAGRKDTQYF
TGTGCCAGCAGATGGACAGGGGATGGTATAGCGGGGCGCAAAGATACGCAGTATTTT
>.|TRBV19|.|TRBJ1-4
CASSPYKATNEKLFF
TGTGCCAGTAGTCCCTACAAGGCAACTAATGAAAAACTGTTTTTT
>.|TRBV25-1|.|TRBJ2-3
CASSSGFTADTQYF
TGTGCCAGCAGTTCAGGGTTTACGGCAGATACGCAGTATTTT